A single TCR beta chain is shown here with its context. Its binding antigen is unknown. Base qualities were left out, and no much larger clone turns up one base away. The sample originates from a study of CD8+CD57+ T cells in acquired aplastic anemia (dated by TCRdb to about 2018). Background for the entire study: Extracted DNA from sorted CD4+ and CD8+ cells averaged around 3.3 ug, ranging from about 0.19 to 30 ug. A CD8+CD57+ expansion meant a frequency higher than the mean frequency seen in healthy subjects.

Reading the germline V gene gives CDR1 LGHNA and CDR2 YNFKEQ. CDR3 length: 17 amino acids, cysteine to phenylalanine. Here the CDR3 DNA is all that survives: 51 bases in frame from base 1. The junction carries 17 bases between V and J, which are trimmed by 1 base and 4 bases respectively. What the authors observed across the whole study: CD8+ Simpson's diversity did not differ significantly between patients and healthy controls (P=0.060). Although roughly 29 CD8+ CDR3 sequences were shared by patients and controls, these sequences appeared highly expressed in patients and within the immunodominant clones of patients.

Genomic DNA was used as template for profiling of TCR beta VDJ combinations and CDR3 sequences. An Illumina HiSeq 2000 was the platform used for TCR repertoire sequencing. Under the source paper's analysis protocol: TRBV/TRBJ rearrangement plots, CDR3 size and DJ length profiles, and Simpson's diversity index were used to assess repertoires. Whichever DNA sequence was most abundant in the deep sequencing data was defined as the immunodominant clone. CDR3 amino acid sequences were screened for sharing across subjects and were compared with published repertoires and the VDJdb database. TCRdb itself trimmed the public reads at Q25 with fastp, ran MiXCR and retained productive beta chains. Entries are consolidated by CDR3 protein sequence, retaining the most common genes and DNA. Here the V and J calls rest on TCRdb's processing, not on the authors' analysis. The sample table records hundreds of thousands of distinct CDR3 sequences; roughly 82% of these occur just once. The ten biggest clones cover around 40% of the sample.

Flow cytometry had shown CD8+CD57+ cell expansion in the patients selected for sequencing. Every patient had severe acquired aplastic anemia, diagnosed using the International Study of Aplastic Anemia and Agranulocytosis and Camitta criteria. No patient had received any therapy when blood was sampled. In this study, sorted CD4+ and CD8+ T cells from the blood of healthy subjects and of severe aplastic anemia patients had their TCR repertoires deep-sequenced. Patients were enrolled in the USA under clinicaltrials.gov protocols 00001620, 01623167, 00001397, 00071045, 00081523 and 00961064. Ficoll-Paque density gradient centrifugation was used to isolate peripheral blood mononuclear cells. CD4+ and CD8+ T cells were sorted by FACS or magnetic beads before DNA extraction.

The chain links TRBV4-2 with TRBJ1-3, with the D gene uncertain. The sequenced sample was sorted CD4+, CD8+, or CD8+CD57+ T cells (not recorded which) from PBMCs. This sequence was found in a human donor with aplastic anemia. The CDR3 protein sequence reads: CASSQVFGLVTGNTIYF. The nucleotides read TGTGCCAGCAGCCAAGTTTTTGGGCTGGTAACCGGAAACACCATATATTTT.